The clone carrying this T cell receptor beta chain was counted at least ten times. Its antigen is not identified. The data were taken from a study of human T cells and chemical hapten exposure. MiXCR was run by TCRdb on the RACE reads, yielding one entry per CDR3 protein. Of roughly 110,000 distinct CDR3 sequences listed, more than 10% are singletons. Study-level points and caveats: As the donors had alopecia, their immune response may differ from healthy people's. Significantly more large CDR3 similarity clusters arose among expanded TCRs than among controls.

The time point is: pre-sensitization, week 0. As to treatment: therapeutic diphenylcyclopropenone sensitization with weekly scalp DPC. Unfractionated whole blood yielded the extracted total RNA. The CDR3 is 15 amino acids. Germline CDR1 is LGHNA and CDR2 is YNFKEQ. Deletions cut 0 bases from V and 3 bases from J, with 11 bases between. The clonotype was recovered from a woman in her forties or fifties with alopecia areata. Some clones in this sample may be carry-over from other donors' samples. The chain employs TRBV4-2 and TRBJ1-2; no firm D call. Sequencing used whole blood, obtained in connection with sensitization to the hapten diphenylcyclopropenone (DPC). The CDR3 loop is CASSQEIGYHYGYTF. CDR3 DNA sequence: TGTGCCAGCAGCCAAGAAATAGGGTATCACTATGGCTACACCTTC.